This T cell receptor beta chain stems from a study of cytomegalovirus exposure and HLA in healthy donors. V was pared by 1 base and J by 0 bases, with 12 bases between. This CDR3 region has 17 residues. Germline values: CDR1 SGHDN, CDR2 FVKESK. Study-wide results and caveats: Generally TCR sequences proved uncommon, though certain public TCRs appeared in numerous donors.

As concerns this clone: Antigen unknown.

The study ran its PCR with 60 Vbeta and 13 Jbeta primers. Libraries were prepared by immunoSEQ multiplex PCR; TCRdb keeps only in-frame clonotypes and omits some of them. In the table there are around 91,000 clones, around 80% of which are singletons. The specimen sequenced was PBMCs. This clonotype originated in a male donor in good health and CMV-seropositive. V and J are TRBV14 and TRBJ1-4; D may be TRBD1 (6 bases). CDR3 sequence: CASSQASRGSTNEKLFF. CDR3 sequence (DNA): TGTGCCAGCAGCCAAGCTAGCAGGGGTTCAACTAATGAAAAACTGTTTTTT.